This T cell receptor beta chain was found in a study of T cells in Graves' hyperthyroidism and ophthalmopathy. The study included ophthalmopathy patients with Clinical Activity Score at least 3, NOSPECS grade at least 4 and duration under 3 months. The study excluded patients with uncontrolled infection, other autoimmune disease, pregnancy or lactation. General study findings and limits: The authors' 13 V-J model separated ophthalmopathy from stable hyperthyroidism. Most thyroid-expanded clonotypes above 0.001 were also found in blood.

RNA transcripts gave rise to amplified TCR beta CDR3 regions. The HTBI primer set was used in a first-round RT-PCR of the TCR CDR3. TCRdb called the multiplex PCR reads again in MiXCR, with one record for every CDR3 protein. The sample gives 490,000 or so distinct CDR3 sequences, under 25% of which show up once; roughly 49% is in the top ten. Trimming pared 2 bases from V and 9 bases from J, leaving 14 bases between. Germline assignment: CDR1 ENHRY and CDR2 SYGVKD. The CDR3 covers 15 residues. This clonotype appeared a few times. Its antigen is unidentified. The clonotype comes from an older woman with Graves' ophthalmopathy. Specimen: blood. V and J are TRBV10-3 and TRBJ1-6; D perhaps matches TRBD1 (6 bases). For the CDR3, the DNA is TGTGCCATCAGTGAGGTGACAGGCGCAGGTTCACCCCTCCACTTT. This translates into CAISEVTGAGSPLHF.